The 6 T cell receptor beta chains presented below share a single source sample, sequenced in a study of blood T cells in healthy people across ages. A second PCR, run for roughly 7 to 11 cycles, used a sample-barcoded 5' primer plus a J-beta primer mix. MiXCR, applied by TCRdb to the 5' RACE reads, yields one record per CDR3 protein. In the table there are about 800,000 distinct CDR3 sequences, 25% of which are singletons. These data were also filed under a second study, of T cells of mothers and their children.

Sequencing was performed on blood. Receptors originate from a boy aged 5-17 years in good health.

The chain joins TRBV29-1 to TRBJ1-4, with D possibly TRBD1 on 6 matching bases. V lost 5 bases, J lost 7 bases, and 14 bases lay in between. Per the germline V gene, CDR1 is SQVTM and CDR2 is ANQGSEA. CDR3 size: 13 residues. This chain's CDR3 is CSVLGQGREKLFF. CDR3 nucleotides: TGCAGCGTTTTAGGGCAGGGGCGTGAAAAACTGTTTTTT.

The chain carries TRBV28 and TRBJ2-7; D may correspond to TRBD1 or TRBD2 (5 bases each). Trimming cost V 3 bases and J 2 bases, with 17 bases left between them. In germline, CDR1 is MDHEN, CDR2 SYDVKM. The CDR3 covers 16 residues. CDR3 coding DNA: TGTGCCAGCAGTTTTGGGGGACGGAGACGGACCTACGAGCAGTACTTC. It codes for CASSFGGRRRTYEQYF.

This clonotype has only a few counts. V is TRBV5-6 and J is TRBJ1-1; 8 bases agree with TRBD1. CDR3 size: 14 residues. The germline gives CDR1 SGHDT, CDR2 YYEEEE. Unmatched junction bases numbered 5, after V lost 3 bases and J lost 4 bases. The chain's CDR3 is CASSYGQGSTEAFF. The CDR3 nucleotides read TGTGCCAGCAGCTATGGACAGGGCAGCACTGAAGCTTTCTTT. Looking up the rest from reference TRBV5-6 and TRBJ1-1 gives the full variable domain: DAGVTQSPTHLIKTRGQQVTLRCSPKSGHDTVSWYQQALGQGPQFIFQYYEEEERQRGNFPDRFSGHQFPNYSSELNVNALLLGDSALYLCASSYGQGSTEAFFGQGTRLTVV.

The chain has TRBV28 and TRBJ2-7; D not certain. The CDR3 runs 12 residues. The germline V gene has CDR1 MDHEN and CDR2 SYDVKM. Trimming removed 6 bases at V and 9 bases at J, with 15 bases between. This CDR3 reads CASSPTFGGQYF. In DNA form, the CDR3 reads TGTGCCAGCAGCCCCACCTTTGGTGGGCAGTACTTC.

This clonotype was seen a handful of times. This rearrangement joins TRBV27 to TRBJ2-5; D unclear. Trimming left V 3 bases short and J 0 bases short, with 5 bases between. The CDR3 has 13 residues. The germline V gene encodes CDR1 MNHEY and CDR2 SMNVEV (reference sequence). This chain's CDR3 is CASSFGYQETQYF. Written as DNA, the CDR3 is TGTGCCAGCAGTTTCGGCTACCAAGAGACCCAGTACTTC.

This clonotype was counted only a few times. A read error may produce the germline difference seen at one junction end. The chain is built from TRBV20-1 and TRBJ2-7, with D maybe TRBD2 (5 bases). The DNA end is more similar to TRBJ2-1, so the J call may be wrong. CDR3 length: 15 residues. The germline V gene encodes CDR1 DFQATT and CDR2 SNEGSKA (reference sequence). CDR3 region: CSTRDTSGYYNEQFF. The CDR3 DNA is TGCAGTACTAGAGATACAAGCGGTTATTACAATGAGCAGTTCTTC.